This T cell receptor (beta chain) was found in a study of monozygotic twins with cystic fibrosis (dated by TCRdb to about 2021). In the study overall: Barcoded libraries were prepared with roughly 16 PCR cycles from roughly 3 micrograms of fragmented DNA. On the day blood was drawn, the twins' weight-for-height and FEVPerc (FEV1 disease centile) were ranked against those of the approximately 990 cohort participants. Made up mostly of children and adolescents, the cohort included ten female and six male twin pairs ranging in age from roughly 2.0 to 36.4 years, with a median of roughly 9.1 years. Data for three of the twin pairs had been reported earlier in a different context. TCR beta repertoires were compared within and between 16 monozygotic twin pairs with cystic fibrosis so that genetic influence on V and J gene usage could be assessed.

The twin pairs came from the European Cystic Fibrosis Twin and Sibling Study Cohort, a cohort that recruited patients from 150 to 200 CF clinics across 14 European countries. Zygosity and CFTR genotype were verified in-house, with zygosity tested by multiplex PCR of nine short tandem repeat loci. Peripheral blood was sampled from each twin, and clinical parameters were recorded on the day of blood sampling. Genomic DNA was isolated from peripheral blood cells with phenol/chloroform and kept in TE buffer at 4 degrees C. Broad study findings and their caveats: The greatest similarity to the co-twin was observed for V gene usage in 13 of 16 pairs and for J usage in 8 of 16 pairs, which suggested genetic constraints. Significantly higher nucleotide-identical clonotype sharing was observed within monozygotic CF twin pairs than between unrelated CF individuals (P = 0.000026, Mann-Whitney). Simpson clonality tended to be low (median around 0.01), which suggests a naive-dominated repertoire, although clonality was higher in the most severely affected patients. The cohort was small, and no association was found between shared CDR3 numbers and age, concordance or disease severity.

Measured from the cysteine to the phenylalanine, the CDR3 is 13 residues long. The kept DNA is CDR3 alone, 39 bases in frame from the first base. Taken from the germline V gene, the CDR1 and CDR2 loops are SGHTA and FQGNSA. Note on this clone: The antigen it binds to is not known. No base-level quality is on record; no much larger clone is a single base apart.

Following the manufacturer's instructions, TCR beta CDR3 regions were amplified by multiplex PCR with the immunoSEQ immune profiling system. An Illumina NextSeq system was used for sequencing. In the authors' own workflow: The immunoSEQ Analyzer platform handled processing of the sequence data, and clonality was calculated by taking the square root of Simpson's index of productive rearrangements. Jensen-Shannon distance served as the measure of similarity in V and J usage, while OLGA was used to compute CDR3 generation probabilities. The immuneACCESS database (August 2020) and VDJdb (December 2020) were searched for shared CDR3 sequences. What TCRdb holds here is the immuneACCESS table cut down to in-frame rearrangements. Part of the clones is not present; checked against another copy, under half of the missing clones reflect an unresolved V gene, and the others are unexplained. V, J and clone size reflect that table, while D and trimming were determined from the DNA. A total of about 23,000 clones appear in this sample, around 97% of them only once. Of the sample, 0.12% to 0.15% falls within the top ten clones.

The chain couples TRBV7-2 to TRBJ2-5; a weak D assignment points to TRBD2 (6 bases agree). The J call may be mistaken, given a closer DNA end match to TRBJ2-7. This receptor was taken from a girl between 10 and 17 years old with cystic fibrosis. Sequenced input: blood. The DNA sequence reads TGTGCCAGCAGCTTGACTAGTAACCACGAGCAGTACTTC. Its translation reads: CASSLTSNHEQYF.